These 2 T cell receptor beta chains were sequenced from one sample in a study of cytomegalovirus exposure and HLA in healthy donors. Amplification used 60 Vbeta primers and 13 Jbeta primers. The assay was immunoSEQ multiplex PCR, and TCRdb's table has in-frame clones only and misses some. The profile covers some 130,000 clones, with about two thirds appearing a single time and approximately 2.6% taken by the ten largest. The sample consisted of PBMCs. The receptors derive from a woman aged 55-70 years in good health and CMV-seropositive.

The chain combines TRBV28 with TRBJ2-5, with 9 nucleotides matching TRBD1. The assigned J gene may be wrong: the sequence end matches TRBJ2-7 better. The CDR3 runs to 16 residues. Per the germline V gene, CDR1 is MDHEN and CDR2 is SYDVKM. The CDR3 here is CASSSPGQGLTYEQYF. CDR3 coding DNA: TGTGCCAGCAGTTCTCCGGGACAGGGCCTAACCTACGAGCAGTACTTC.

CDR3 sequence (DNA): TGTGCCAGCAGCTTTTTCGATCAGCCCCAGCATTTT. The encoded protein is CASSFFDQPQHF. This rearrangement joins TRBV7-2 to TRBJ1-5; D is uncertain. Germline CDR1 reads SGHTA; CDR2 reads FQGNSA. The CDR3 runs 12 residues. The V end was cut by 3 bases, the J end by 5 bases, with 5 bases between. Together with reference TRBV7-2 and TRBJ1-5, the CDR3 gives the full variable domain: GAGVSQSPSNKVTEKGKDVELRCDPISGHTALYWYRQSLGQGLEFLIYFQGNSAPDKSGLPSDRFSAERTGGSVSTLTIQRTQQEDSAVYLCASSFFDQPQHFGDGTRLSIL.